This TCR beta chain was retrieved from a study of CXCR3-negative and CXCR3-positive naive CD8 T cells. Overall study: Roughly 130 million TRB reads in total, about 1.5 +/- 0.3 million per library.

CDR3 size: 14 residues. Germline V gives CDR1 SGHRS, CDR2 YFSETQ. Libraries were UMI-labeled 5' RACE TRB cDNA. TCRdb re-called the 5' RACE reads; one entry per CDR3 protein, DNA not given. This sample's table has approximately 89,000 distinct CDR3 sequences. Study results and caveats: Both naive subsets, CXCR3-negative and CXCR3-positive, displayed similar TRBV-TRBJ usage, unlike memory cells. Greater hydrophobicity was found in TRB CDR3s of CXCR3-positive naive cells than of CXCR3-negative naive cells. Diversity in memory CD8+ cells fell much lower than the comparably high levels seen in both naive subsets.

Notes on this clonotype: Its antigen is unknown.

This clonotype was sampled from a human donor in good health. Some clones in this sample may be carry-over from other donors' samples. The sample consisted of naive CXCR3+ CD8+ T cells from blood. Described subset: CD45RO-CCR7+CD27+CD95- naive CD8+ T cells expressing CXCR3 (TNR3+). The chain joins TRBV5-1 to TRBJ2-7; TCRdb indicates TRBD1, and absent DNA this call remains unverified. The CDR3 sequence is CASSPRGEYYEQYF.